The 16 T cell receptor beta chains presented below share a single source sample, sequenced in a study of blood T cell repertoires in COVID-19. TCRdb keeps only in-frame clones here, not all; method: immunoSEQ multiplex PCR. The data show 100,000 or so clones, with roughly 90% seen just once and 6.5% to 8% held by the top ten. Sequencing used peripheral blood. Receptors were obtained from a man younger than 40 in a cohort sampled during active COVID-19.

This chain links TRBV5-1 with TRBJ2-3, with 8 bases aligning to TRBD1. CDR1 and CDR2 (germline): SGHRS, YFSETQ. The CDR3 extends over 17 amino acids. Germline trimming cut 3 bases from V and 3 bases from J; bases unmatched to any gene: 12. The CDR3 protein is CASSWGQAAARTDTQYF. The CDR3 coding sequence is TGCGCCAGCAGCTGGGGACAGGCCGCTGCACGAACAGATACGCAGTATTTT.

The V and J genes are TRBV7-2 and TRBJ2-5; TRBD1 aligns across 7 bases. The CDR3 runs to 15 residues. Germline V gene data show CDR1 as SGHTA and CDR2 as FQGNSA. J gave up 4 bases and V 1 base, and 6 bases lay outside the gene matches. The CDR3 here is CASSLGTGDGETQYF. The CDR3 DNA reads TGTGCCAGCAGCTTAGGAACAGGGGACGGAGAGACCCAGTACTTC.

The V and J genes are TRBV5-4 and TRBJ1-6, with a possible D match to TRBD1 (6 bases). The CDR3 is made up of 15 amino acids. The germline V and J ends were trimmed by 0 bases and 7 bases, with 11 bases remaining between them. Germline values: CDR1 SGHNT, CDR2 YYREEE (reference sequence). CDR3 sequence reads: CASSLVGAFNSPLHF. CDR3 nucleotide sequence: TGTGCCAGCAGCTTGGTGGGGGCCTTCAATTCACCCCTCCACTTT.

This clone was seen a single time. The CDR3 region has the DNA TGTGCCAGCAGCTCCGGAGGACAGGGGGCGCCGGGGGCCAACGTCCTGACTTTC. Translating it yields CASSSGGQGAPGANVLTF. This chain joins TRBV13 and TRBJ2-6, with 11 nucleotides matching TRBD1. V was clipped by 4 bases and J by 4 bases; unmatched bases: 9. CDR3 size: 18 residues. Germline V gives CDR1 PRHDT, CDR2 FYEKMQ (reference sequence).

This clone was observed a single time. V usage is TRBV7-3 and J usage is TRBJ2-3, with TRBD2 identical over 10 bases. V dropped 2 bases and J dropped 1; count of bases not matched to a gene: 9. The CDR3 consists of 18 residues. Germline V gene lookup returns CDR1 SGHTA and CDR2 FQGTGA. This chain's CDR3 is CASSLLAGVRLGTDTQYF. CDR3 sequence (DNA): TGTGCCAGCAGCTTACTAGCGGGGGTTCGACTCGGCACAGATACGCAGTATTTT.

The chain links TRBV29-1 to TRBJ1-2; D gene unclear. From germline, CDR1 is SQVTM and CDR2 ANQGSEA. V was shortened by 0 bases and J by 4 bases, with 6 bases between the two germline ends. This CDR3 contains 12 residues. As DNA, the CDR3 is TGCAGCGTTGAAGAGTACTCCTATGGCTACACCTTC. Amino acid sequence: CSVEEYSYGYTF.

CDR3 residues: CASSGRSGQSPRVSGELFF. In DNA form, the CDR3 reads TGTGCCAGCAGCGGACGATCGGGACAATCCCCTAGGGTTAGCGGGGAGCTGTTTTTT. This chain joins TRBV9 and TRBJ2-2; weak D call: TRBD1 (6 bases). This CDR3 has 19 residues. CDR1 is SGDLS, CDR2 YYNGEE, per germline. Trimming pared 3 bases from V and 7 bases from J, leaving 28 bases between.

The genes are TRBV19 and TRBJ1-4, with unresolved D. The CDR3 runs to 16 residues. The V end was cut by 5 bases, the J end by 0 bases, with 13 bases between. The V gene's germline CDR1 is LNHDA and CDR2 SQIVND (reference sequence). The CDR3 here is CASSELQISTNEKLFF. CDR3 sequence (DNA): TGTGCCAGTAGTGAGCTACAGATCTCAACTAATGAAAAACTGTTTTTT.

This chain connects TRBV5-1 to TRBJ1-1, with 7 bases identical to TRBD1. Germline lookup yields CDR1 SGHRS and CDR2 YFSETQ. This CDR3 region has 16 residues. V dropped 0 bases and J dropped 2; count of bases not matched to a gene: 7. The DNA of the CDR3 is TGCGCCAGCAGCTTGGGGACCGGGACAGCTAACACTGAAGCTTTCTTT. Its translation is CASSLGTGTANTEAFF.

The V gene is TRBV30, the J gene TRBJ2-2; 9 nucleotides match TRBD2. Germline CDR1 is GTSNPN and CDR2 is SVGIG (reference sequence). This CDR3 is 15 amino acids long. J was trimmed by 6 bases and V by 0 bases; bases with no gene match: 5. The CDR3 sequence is CAWSVRAGGPGELFF. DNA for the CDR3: TGTGCCTGGAGTGTGCGAGCGGGGGGCCCCGGGGAGCTGTTTTTT.

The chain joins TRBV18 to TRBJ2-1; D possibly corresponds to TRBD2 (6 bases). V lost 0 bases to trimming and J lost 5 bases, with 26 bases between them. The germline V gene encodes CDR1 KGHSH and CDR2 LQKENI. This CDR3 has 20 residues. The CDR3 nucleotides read TGTGCCAGCTCACCACCGAGTGGGGCGGGGCTGGATAATAGTGACAATGAGCAGTTCTTC. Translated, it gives CASSPPSGAGLDNSDNEQFF. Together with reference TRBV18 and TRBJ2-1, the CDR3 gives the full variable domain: NAGVMQNPRHLVRRRGQEARLRCSPMKGHSHVYWYRQLPEEGLKFMVYLQKENIIDESGMPKERFSAEFPKEGPSILRIQQVVRGDSAAYFCASSPPSGAGLDNSDNEQFFGPGTRLTVL.

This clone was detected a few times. The CDR3 nucleotides are TGCGCCAGCAGCCCTCCCGACAGGCTAAGAGGCTACACCTTC. Amino acids: CASSPPDRLRGYTF. The chain recombines TRBV5-1 with TRBJ1-2; D perhaps matches TRBD1 (6 bases). The CDR3 loop spans 14 amino acids. Germline V lookup: CDR1 SGHRS, CDR2 YFSETQ. Between the trimmed V and J ends, which lost 4 bases and 8 bases, there was a span of 18 bases.

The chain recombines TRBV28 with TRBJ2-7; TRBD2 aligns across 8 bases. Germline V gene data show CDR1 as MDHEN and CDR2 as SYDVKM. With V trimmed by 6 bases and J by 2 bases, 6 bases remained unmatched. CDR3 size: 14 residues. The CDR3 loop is CASSRSRGAYEQYF. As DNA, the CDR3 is TGTGCCAGCAGCCGGTCGCGGGGGGCCTACGAGCAGTACTTC. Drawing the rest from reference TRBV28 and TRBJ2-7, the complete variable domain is DVKVTQSSRYLVKRTGEKVFLECVQDMDHENMFWYRQDPGLGLRLIYFSYDVKMKEKGDIPEGYSVSREKKERFSLILESASTNQTSMYLCASSRSRGAYEQYFGPGTRLTVT.

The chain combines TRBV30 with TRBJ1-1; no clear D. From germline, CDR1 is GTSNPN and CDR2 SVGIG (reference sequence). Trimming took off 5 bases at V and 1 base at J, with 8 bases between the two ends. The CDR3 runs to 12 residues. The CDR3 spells CAWGLSNTEAFF. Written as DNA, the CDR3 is TGTGCCTGGGGACTCTCGAACACTGAAGCTTTCTTT.

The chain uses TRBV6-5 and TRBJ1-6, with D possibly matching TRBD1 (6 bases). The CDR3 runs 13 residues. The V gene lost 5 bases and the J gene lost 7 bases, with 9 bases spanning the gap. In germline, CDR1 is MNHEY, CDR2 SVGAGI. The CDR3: CASSNRENSPLHF. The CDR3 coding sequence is TGTGCCAGCAGTAACAGGGAAAATTCACCCCTCCACTTT.

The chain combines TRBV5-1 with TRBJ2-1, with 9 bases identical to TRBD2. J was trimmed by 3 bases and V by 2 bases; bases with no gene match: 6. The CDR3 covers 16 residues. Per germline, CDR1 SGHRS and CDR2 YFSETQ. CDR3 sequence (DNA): TGCGCCAGCAGCTTCGCGAGGCGGGGGGGCTACAATGAGCAGTTCTTC. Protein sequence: CASSFARRGGYNEQFF. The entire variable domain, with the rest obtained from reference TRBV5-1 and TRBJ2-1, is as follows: KAGVTQTPRYLIKTRGQQVTLSCSPISGHRSVSWYQQTPGQGLQFLFEYFSETQRNKGNFPGRFSGRQFSNSRSEMNVSTLELGDSALYLCASSFARRGGYNEQFFGPGTRLTVL.